One and the same sample provided the 19 T cell receptor beta chains below, sequenced in a study of cytomegalovirus exposure and HLA in healthy donors. The PCR had 60 Vbeta and 13 Jbeta primers. The repertoire was sequenced with immunoSEQ multiplex PCR; TCRdb's copy has only in-frame clones and lacks some. The sample yields under 85,000 clones, 60% to 85% seen once. Sample: PBMCs. Receptor source: a woman between 40 and 50 years old in good health and CMV-seropositive.

The chain employs TRBV6-5 and TRBJ2-2; 10 nucleotides match TRBD2. CDR3 length: 15 residues. Germline V gene data show CDR1 as MNHEY and CDR2 as SVGAGI. V dropped 6 bases and J dropped 5; count of bases not matched to a gene: 6. The CDR3 region has the DNA TGTGCCAGCAGGACACTAGCGGGAAATACCGGGGAGCTGTTTTTT. Encoded protein: CASRTLAGNTGELFF.

The rearrangement joins TRBV11-2 to TRBJ2-3, with 8 bases aligning to TRBD1. V lost 5 bases to trimming and J lost 3 bases; unmatched junction nucleotides: 7. The CDR3 runs 15 residues. Germline assignment: CDR1 SGHAT and CDR2 FQNNGV. The CDR3 loop reads CASSRDRRSTDTQYF. The CDR3 nucleotides read TGTGCCAGCAGCCGGGACAGGAGAAGTACAGATACGCAGTATTTT.

V usage is TRBV4-2 and J usage is TRBJ1-2; 7 positions match TRBD1. CDR1 and CDR2 (germline): LGHNA, YNFKEQ. There are 17 residues in the CDR3. Trimming cost V 0 bases and J 4 bases; bases outside gene matches: 11. Here the CDR3 reads CASSQDFWDRIPYGYTF. DNA of the CDR3: TGTGCCAGCAGCCAAGATTTCTGGGACAGAATTCCCTATGGCTACACCTTC.

This clone was observed a single time. The gene calls are TRBV6-5 and TRBJ2-1, with 9 bases fitting TRBD2. Germline V CDR1 and CDR2: MNHEY, SVGAGI. The trim removed 6 bases at V and 8 bases at J, leaving 5 bases unmatched. CDR3 length equals 13 residues. In nucleotides, the CDR3 is TGTGCCAGCAGGGGGACTAGCTCCGATGAGCAGTTCTTC. It is translated as CASRGTSSDEQFF.

This clone was found a few times. This chain uses TRBV5-5 with TRBJ2-1; TRBD1 aligns across 9 bases. The CDR3 totals 16 residues. With 0 bases clipped from V and 6 bases from J, the junction kept 7 bases outside the gene matches. Germline V gene lookup returns CDR1 SGHKS and CDR2 YYEKEE (reference sequence). The CDR3 sequence is CASSLGAMTGGNEQFF. CDR3 DNA sequence: TGTGCCAGCAGCTTGGGAGCTATGACAGGGGGCAATGAGCAGTTCTTC.

This chain uses TRBV23-1 with TRBJ1-2; TRBD1 agrees at 7 bases. TRBV23-1 is an ORF; its function is uncertain. V lost 2 bases to trimming and J lost 2 bases; unmatched junction nucleotides: 14. The CDR3 totals 18 residues. CDR3 amino acids: CASSQPKLNRGTNYGYTF. The CDR3 coding sequence is TGCGCCAGCAGTCAACCCAAGTTAAACAGGGGAACGAACTATGGCTACACCTTC.

This rearrangement joins TRBV6-1 to TRBJ1-1; a possible D gene is TRBD1 (6 bases). This CDR3 is built from 17 residues. Trimming cost V 2 bases and J 1 base, with 17 bases left between them. Germline assignment: CDR1 MNHNS and CDR2 SASEGT. Here the CDR3 DNA reads TGTGCCAGCAGTGAACCACCGGGACACCCTAGGAACACTGAAGCTTTCTTT. Translated: CASSEPPGHPRNTEAFF.

The rearrangement links TRBV5-6 to TRBJ1-1; TRBD1 is a possible D gene (5 bases). Germline V gene data show CDR1 as SGHDT and CDR2 as YYEEEE. V was trimmed by 0 bases and J by 10 bases, leaving 10 bases between them. The CDR3 covers 12 residues. The CDR3: CASSLEGSRAFF. In nucleotides, the CDR3 is TGTGCCAGCAGCTTGGAGGGGTCTCGAGCTTTCTTT.

Comments on this clone: Other DNA sequences from this sample encode an identical CDR3 as well. The chain employs TRBV10-3 and TRBJ1-2; 9 bases fit TRBD1. This CDR3 region has 15 residues. CDR1 and CDR2 from the germline V gene are ENHRY and SYGVKD. Germline trimming cut 10 bases from V and 5 bases from J; bases unmatched to any gene: 14. CDR3 loop: CATRSETGGRYGYTF. Written as DNA, the CDR3 is TGTGCCACCAGGTCAGAGACAGGGGGGAGATATGGCTACACCTTC.

The gene calls are TRBV27 and TRBJ2-7, with 7 positions matching TRBD1. V lost 6 bases and J lost 3; bases outside the gene matches: 8. The germline CDR1 and CDR2 sequences are MNHEY and SMNVEV (reference sequence). CDR3 length: 14 amino acids. CDR3 DNA sequence: TGTGCCAGCAGGCCCCGGACAGGCCTCTACGAGCAGTACTTC. Protein: CASRPRTGLYEQYF.

The V and J genes are TRBV7-2 and TRBJ1-2; no clear D. The V end was cut by 4 bases, the J end by 0 bases, with 6 bases between. Germline CDR1 SGHTA, CDR2 FQGNSA. This CDR3 is 13 amino acids long. The CDR3 spells CASSSQTNYGYTF. The CDR3 DNA follows: TGTGCCAGCAGCTCACAGACTAACTATGGCTACACCTTC. The full variable domain, its missing parts supplied by reference TRBV7-2 and TRBJ1-2, is GAGVSQSPSNKVTEKGKDVELRCDPISGHTALYWYRQSLGQGLEFLIYFQGNSAPDKSGLPSDRFSAERTGGSVSTLTIQRTQQEDSAVYLCASSSQTNYGYTFGSGTRLTVV.

This clone has a single count. The chain uses TRBV2 and TRBJ2-3; 7 bases fit TRBD2. The germline gives CDR1 SNHLY, CDR2 FYNNEI. The CDR3 has 14 amino acids. The trim removed 7 bases at V and 4 bases at J, leaving 8 bases unmatched. CDR3 region: CASTRTGGSDTQYF. CDR3 nucleotides: TGTGCCAGCACACGTACGGGAGGTTCAGATACGCAGTATTTT.

This clone was seen just once. The rearrangement joins TRBV6-5 to TRBJ2-1; 11 bases map to TRBD2. Trimming removed 2 bases from V and 5 bases from J; junction bases left unmatched: 5. The CDR3 covers 16 residues. Germline V gene sequence: CDR1 MNHEY, CDR2 SVGAGI. The CDR3 sequence: CASSYGGLAGHNEQFF. CDR3 nucleotide sequence: TGTGCCAGCAGTTACGGCGGACTAGCGGGCCACAATGAGCAGTTCTTC.

The chain carries TRBV6-1 and TRBJ1-2, with D uncertain. The CDR3 is 17 residues long. Between the trimmed V and J ends, which lost 4 bases and 2 bases, there was a span of 20 bases. CDR1 is MNHNS, CDR2 SASEGT, per germline. The CDR3 loop reads CASSAGSGGTQNYGYTF. The CDR3 region has the DNA TGTGCCAGCAGTGCTGGGTCGGGAGGTACACAGAACTATGGCTACACCTTC.

This rearrangement joins TRBV9 to TRBJ2-1; TRBD1 agrees at 10 bases. V shed 3 bases and J 5 bases; nucleotides not matched to a gene: 11. Germline values: CDR1 SGDLS, CDR2 YYNGEE. The CDR3 has 17 residues. The CDR3 protein is CASSESTGGGRNNEQFF. The DNA for the CDR3 is TGTGCCAGCAGCGAATCGACAGGGGGCGGCCGTAACAATGAGCAGTTCTTC.

The rearrangement links TRBV18 to TRBJ1-2; D remains unclear. Germline V CDR1 and CDR2: KGHSH, LQKENI. CDR3 length equals 12 residues. Trimming left V 6 bases short and J 5 bases short, with 10 bases between. As DNA, the CDR3 is TGTGCCAGCTCGTCCGGGAGTTATGGCTACACCTTC. Protein: CASSSGSYGYTF.

The rearrangement joins TRBV18 to TRBJ2-1, with 11 nucleotides matching TRBD2. This CDR3 is built from 16 residues. CDR1 is KGHSH, CDR2 LQKENI, per germline. V trimming: 1 base; J trimming: 6 bases; junction bases outside the gene matches: 5. The CDR3 DNA reads as TGTGCCAGCTCACCACTAGCACTAGCGGGGGCCAATGAGCAGTTCTTC. Protein sequence: CASSPLALAGANEQFF.

The rearrangement joins TRBV6-5 to TRBJ1-2; 7 bases are shared with TRBD1. Germline loops: CDR1 MNHEY, CDR2 SVGAGI. The CDR3 spans 14 residues. J lost 6 bases, V lost 7 bases, and 11 bases had no gene match. The chain's CDR3 is CASTNRGRGNGYTF. CDR3 DNA sequence: TGTGCCAGCACAAACAGGGGTAGAGGGAATGGCTACACCTTC.

The chain carries TRBV19 and TRBJ1-2; TRBD1 aligns across 7 bases. Losses at the gene ends were 7 bases for V and 4 bases for J; bases not matched to a gene: 6. This CDR3 comprises 13 residues. Germline V lookup: CDR1 LNHDA, CDR2 SQIVND (reference sequence). In DNA form, the CDR3 reads TGTGCCAGTACCATAGGGACAGCCTATGGCTACACCTTC. As protein: CASTIGTAYGYTF.